These 9 T cell receptor beta chains share one sample of origin, sequenced in a study of T cell responses to AZD1222 COVID-19 vaccine. Profiled with immunoSEQ multiplex PCR; TCRdb holds only in-frame clones, not every one. This sample has about 100,000 clones, with about 90% found just once. Sequenced here: peripheral blood, sampled on day 0 of AZD1222 vaccination. These TCRs come from an adult in good health.

The rearrangement joins TRBV4-2 to TRBJ1-2; D unclear. CDR3 size: 14 residues. V was cut by 0 bases and J by 2 bases, with 7 bases left in between. Germline V gives CDR1 LGHNA, CDR2 YNFKEQ. The CDR3: CASSQDRQNYGYTF. CDR3 coding DNA: TGTGCCAGCAGCCAAGATCGGCAGAACTATGGCTACACCTTC.

The chain joins TRBV6-5 to TRBJ2-5, with a possible D match to TRBD2 (5 bases). The germline CDR1 and CDR2 sequences are MNHEY and SVGAGI. V lost 2 bases and J lost 4, with 14 bases in between. This CDR3 comprises 15 residues. CDR3 DNA sequence: TGTGCCAGCAGTTACAGCCCGATCCGGGGAGAGACCCAGTACTTC. It codes for CASSYSPIRGETQYF.

The chain has TRBV10-1 and TRBJ2-3, with D unresolved. Germline V lookup: CDR1 WNHNN, CDR2 SYGVQD (reference sequence). Deletions cut 3 bases from V and 1 base from J, with 8 bases between. The CDR3 runs 14 residues. The CDR3 DNA reads as TGCGCCAGCAGTGACGGCGGAGGCACAGATACGCAGTATTTT. This gives the protein CASSDGGGTDTQYF.

The chain combines TRBV10-3 with TRBJ2-2; D could derive from TRBD1 or TRBD2 (5 bases each). The CDR3 is 15 amino acids. Germline assignment: CDR1 ENHRY and CDR2 SYGVKD. The V and J ends lost 0 bases and 4 bases respectively, with 9 bases between them. The CDR3 region is CAISESRGSTGELFF. The CDR3 nucleotides are TGTGCCATCAGTGAGTCGAGGGGAAGCACCGGGGAGCTGTTTTTT.

The rearrangement joins TRBV9 to TRBJ1-1; 7 nucleotides agree with TRBD1. Looked up from germline, CDR1 is SGDLS and CDR2 is YYNGEE. This CDR3 is built from 15 residues. With V trimmed by 0 bases and J by 4 bases, 6 bases remained unmatched. CDR3 coding DNA: TGTGCCAGCAGCGTAGTCCCAGGGGGAAGCACTGAAGCTTTCTTT. Its translation is CASSVVPGGSTEAFF.

This chain joins TRBV5-4 and TRBJ2-2; 8 nucleotides line up with TRBD1. The V and J ends lost 4 bases and 5 bases, in that order; junction bases with no gene match: 13. This CDR3 is built from 17 residues. CDR1 is SGHNT, CDR2 YYREEE, per germline (reference sequence). CDR3 residues: CASSPRRTGTRTGELFF. The CDR3 bases are TGTGCCAGCAGCCCACGTCGGACAGGGACGAGGACCGGGGAGCTGTTTTTT.

The gene calls are TRBV12-5 and TRBJ1-2; 9 nucleotides line up with TRBD1. The CDR3 is made up of 15 amino acids. V trimming: 5 bases; J trimming: 3 bases; junction bases outside the gene matches: 7. The V gene's germline CDR1 is LGHNT and CDR2 FRNRAP. This CDR3 reads CASGPAGQGDYGYTF. The CDR3 coding sequence is TGTGCTAGTGGTCCCGCGGGACAGGGCGACTATGGCTACACCTTC.

The rearrangement uses TRBV5-1 and TRBJ1-6, with a possible D match to TRBD1 (6 bases). Germline V gives CDR1 SGHRS, CDR2 YFSETQ. CDR3 length: 19 amino acids. The V end lost 0 bases, the J end lost 2 bases, and 18 bases lay between the germline ends. CDR3 residues: CASSLGGQASGAYNSPLHF. For the CDR3, the DNA is TGCGCCAGCAGCTTGGGGGGGCAGGCCTCGGGCGCCTATAATTCACCCCTCCACTTT.

The chain carries TRBV10-3 and TRBJ2-5; 8 bases line up with TRBD2. The CDR3 spans 17 residues. Germline-derived CDR1 and CDR2 are ENHRY and SYGVKD. After removal of 0 bases from V and 3 bases from J, the junction contained 9 bases not matched to a gene. In DNA, the CDR3 is TGTGCCATCAGTGAGTCGGTCGGGACTAGTTTAAAAGAGACCCAGTACTTC. Translation: CAISESVGTSLKETQYF.